This T cell receptor beta chain came from a study of OX40 agonist ivuxolimab in advanced cancers. Turning to the study itself: From 23 to 79 years was the age range, with a mean of about 56 years, and about 83% were male. The study's findings and limits: Clonal expansion among partial responders at 0.1-3.0 mg/kg ranked near the lowest. There were, on average, more expanded clones in CD8+ T cells than in CD4+.

With respect to this clone: Its matching antigen is unknown.

Generated by immunoSEQ multiplex PCR, the TCRdb table keeps only in-frame clones and is missing some. The table lists over 30,000 clones, roughly 84% of them singletons. Blood draws occurred at baseline, cycle 4 day 1, and cycle 7 day 1. The sample here was CD4+ or CD8+ T cells sorted from blood, taken in a trial of the OX40 agonist ivuxolimab. This clonotype was obtained from an adult with an advanced solid tumor such as melanoma, head and neck, liver or kidney cancer.

The CDR3 DNA reads TGTGCCAGCAGTCCCCCAGAGAGGTTAGAGACCCAGTACTTC. This sequence encodes CASSPPERLETQYF. The chain couples TRBV27 to TRBJ2-5; D gene ambiguous. Germline CDR1 MNHEY, CDR2 SMNVEV (reference sequence). There are 14 residues in the CDR3. The ends were cut back, 5 bases at V and 4 bases at J, with 14 bases in the middle.